A single sample gave rise to the 9 T cell receptor beta chains below, sequenced in a study of blood T cell repertoires in COVID-19. Generated by immunoSEQ multiplex PCR, the TCRdb table keeps only in-frame clones and is missing some. The sample holds approximately 250,000 clones; roughly nine tenths are singletons and the top ten take roughly 4%. The sample was peripheral blood. These receptors were obtained from a man younger than 30 with active or convalescent COVID-19.

V usage is TRBV24-1 and J usage is TRBJ1-1; D may be TRBD1 (6 bases). V was trimmed by 6 bases and J by 4 bases, leaving 14 bases between them. The CDR3 consists of 14 residues. Germline V CDR1 and CDR2: KGHDR, SFDVKD. The CDR3 nucleotides read TGTGCCACCAGTACTACAGGGCAGTTCACTGAAGCTTTCTTT. Amino acids: CATSTTGQFTEAFF.

The genes are TRBV11-3 and TRBJ2-7; weak D call: TRBD1 (6 bases). Germline-derived CDR1 and CDR2 are SGHNT and YENEEA. There are 13 residues in the CDR3. V was clipped by 7 bases and J by 2 bases, with 12 bases between them. CDR3 nucleotides: TGTGCCAGCAAGGACAGAAGGACCTACGAGCAGTACTTC. It codes for CASKDRRTYEQYF.

This chain links TRBV5-6 with TRBJ1-5; 9 bases map to TRBD1. The trim removed 5 bases at V and 4 bases at J, leaving 4 bases unmatched. The length of the CDR3 is 14 residues. The germline V gene encodes CDR1 SGHDT and CDR2 YYEEEE. The CDR3 region has the DNA TGTGCCAGCAGAAGGACAGGGGTAAATCAGCCCCAGCATTTT. Its translation is CASRRTGVNQPQHF.

This clone was observed once. The V call is TRBV5-4, the J call TRBJ2-5; a possible D gene is TRBD1 (6 bases). The germline gives CDR1 SGHNT, CDR2 YYREEE (reference sequence). V was pared by 1 base and J by 3 bases, with 10 bases between. This CDR3 has 14 amino acids. The CDR3 DNA sequence: TGTGCCAGCAGCTTGACAGGGTTTGAAGAGACCCAGTACTTC. The encoded protein is CASSLTGFEETQYF.

This chain joins TRBV5-1 and TRBJ2-5, with 14 bases matching TRBD2. This CDR3 comprises 16 residues. CDR1 and CDR2 from the germline V gene are SGHRS and YFSETQ. With V trimmed by 4 bases and J by 4 bases, 6 bases remained unmatched. CDR3 amino acids: CASSPGLAGGLETQYF. The CDR3 nucleotides are TGCGCCAGCAGCCCCGGACTAGCGGGAGGTCTAGAGACCCAGTACTTC.

The rearrangement joins TRBV20-1 to TRBJ1-2; TRBD1 agrees at 7 bases. V lost 6 bases to trimming and J lost 6 bases; unmatched junction nucleotides: 4. Germline CDR1 is DFQATT and CDR2 is SNEGSKA (reference sequence). CDR3 length: 11 residues. The CDR3 loop is CSARTGHGYTF. The CDR3 DNA is TGCAGTGCCAGGACAGGCCATGGCTACACCTTC.

CDR3 amino acids: CASSQDVWQQETQYF. Written as DNA, the CDR3 is TGCGCCAGCAGCCAAGACGTATGGCAGCAAGAGACCCAGTACTTC. V gene TRBV4-1 combines with J gene TRBJ2-5, with unresolved D. The germline V gene encodes CDR1 MGHRA and CDR2 YSYEKL. This CDR3 region has 15 residues. The V end lost 0 bases, the J end lost 2 bases, and 10 bases lay between the germline ends.

This clone occurred once. The chain couples TRBV5-1 to TRBJ2-2; 7 bases agree with TRBD2. Germline V gene data show CDR1 as SGHRS and CDR2 as YFSETQ. The CDR3 is 13 amino acids. Trimming at V came to 5 bases and at J to 3 bases, leaving 1 base not matched to a gene. CDR3 loop: CASRAGDTGELFF. The CDR3 DNA reads TGCGCCAGCAGGGCGGGGGACACCGGGGAGCTGTTTTTT.

This clone was seen a few times. The chain has TRBV5-1 and TRBJ2-5; 7 bases map to TRBD2. The CDR3 consists of 16 residues. Germline V CDR1 and CDR2: SGHRS, YFSETQ. Trimming cost V 4 bases and J 9 bases; bases outside gene matches: 18. The CDR3 region has the DNA TGCGCCAGCAGCCGGGGGGACGGGCAGGCTCAAGGGGCCCAGTACTTC. Translated: CASSRGDGQAQGAQYF. Full variable domain (remainder filled in from reference TRBV5-1 and TRBJ2-5): KAGVTQTPRYLIKTRGQQVTLSCSPISGHRSVSWYQQTPGQGLQFLFEYFSETQRNKGNFPGRFSGRQFSNSRSEMNVSTLELGDSALYLCASSRGDGQAQGAQYFGPGTRLLVL.